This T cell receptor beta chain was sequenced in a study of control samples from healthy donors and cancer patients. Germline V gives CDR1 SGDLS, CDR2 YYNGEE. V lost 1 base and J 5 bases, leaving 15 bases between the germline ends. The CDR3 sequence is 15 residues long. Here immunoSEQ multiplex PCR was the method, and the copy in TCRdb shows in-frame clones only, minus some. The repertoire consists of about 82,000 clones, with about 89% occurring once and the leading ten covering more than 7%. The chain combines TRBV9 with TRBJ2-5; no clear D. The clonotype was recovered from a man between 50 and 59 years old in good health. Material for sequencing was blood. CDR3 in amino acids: CASSVFGYVGETQYF. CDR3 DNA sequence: TGTGCCAGCAGCGTATTCGGATACGTGGGGGAGACCCAGTACTTC.